These T cell receptor beta chains were read from a single sample in a study of CD8 T cells in Susac syndrome. In TCRdb, the immunoSEQ multiplex PCR reads were re-called with MiXCR into one record per CDR3 protein. Here the sample spans some 260,000 distinct CDR3 sequences, approximately 85% being singletons. What was sequenced was CD8+ T cells from PBMCs. The receptors were sampled from a human donor with multiple sclerosis. The CDR3 runs from the conserved cysteine through the conserved F or W. The D gene is left open where the match is weak. A clone size is listed for some rows: how often the clone was seen (once, few, many), or a class if it is expanded.

D	V	J	size	DNA	CDR3
TRBD2	TRBV9	TRBJ2-1	-	TGTGCCAGCACCCCAAGCGGGAGGGTTGACAATGAGCAGTTCTTC	CASTPSGRVDNEQFF
TRBD2	TRBV13	TRBJ2-7	few	TGTGCCAGCAGCTTATCGGTGGCGGGAGGATCAGACGAGCAGTACTTC	CASSLSVAGGSDEQYF
TRBD2	TRBV30	TRBJ2-1	-	TGTGCCTGGAGTGGGAGACTAGCGGGAGCCTATGAGCAGTTCTTC	CAWSGRLAGAYEQFF
-	TRBV6-5	TRBJ2-7	-	TGTGCCAGCGGATTCAGGGAAACCCTCGAGCAGTACTTC	CASGFRETLEQYF
TRBD1	TRBV28	TRBJ2-1	-	TGTGCCAGCAGTCACCCCAGGGACAGGGGGCATGAGCAGTTCTTC	CASSHPRDRGHEQFF
-	TRBV6-5	TRBJ1-1	-	TGTGCCAGCAGTTACGGGGTATTGACTGAAGCTTTCTTT	CASSYGVLTEAFF
TRBD1	TRBV30	TRBJ1-1	-	TGTGCCTGCCCTGGATACAGGGGCACTGAAGCTTTCTTT	CACPGYRGTEAFF
TRBD2	TRBV12-3/TRBV12-4	TRBJ2-2	-	TGTGCCAGCAGTTTAACTGCGACTAGCGGGAGTTTCTACAGCGGGGAGCTGTTTTTT	CASSLTATSGSFYSGELFF
-	TRBV7-9	TRBJ2-6	-	TGTGCCGCAGGACGGACGGAGGGGCCTGGGGCCAACGTCCTGACTTTC	CAAGRTEGPGANVLTF
TRBD2	TRBV6-1	TRBJ2-7	few	TGTGCCAGCAGTCGACCTAGCGGGGGGACCTACGAGCAGTACTTC	CASSRPSGGTYEQYF
TRBD1	TRBV11-2	TRBJ1-1	few	TGTGCCAGCAGCTACCGGACAGGGGTCTTTCATGAAGCTTTCTTT	CASSYRTGVFHEAFF
TRBD1	TRBV30	TRBJ1-6	-	TGTGCCTGGAGTCAATCCCCGACAGGGAGCTCCTATAATTCACCCCTCCACTTT	CAWSQSPTGSSYNSPLHF
TRBD1	TRBV6-1	TRBJ1-1	-	TGTGCCAGCAGTGAAGCGCAGGGGGCAGTGGACACTGAAGCTTTCTTT	CASSEAQGAVDTEAFF
-	TRBV2	TRBJ2-1	once	TGTGCCAGCAGTGGTCTAGCTGCGGATGAGCAGTTCTTC	CASSGLAADEQFF
TRBD1	TRBV27	TRBJ2-7	-	TGTGCCAGCAGTTTAGTGACAGGGGGTTGGATCAGTGGGCAGTACTTC	CASSLVTGGWISGQYF
-	TRBV10-3	TRBJ2-2	-	TGTGCCATCCACGGGGGAGAAAATACCGGGGAGCTGTTTTTT	CAIHGGENTGELFF
-	TRBV7-9	TRBJ1-1	few	TGTGCCAGCAGTCGGGGGACTGAAGCTTTCTTT	CASSRGTEAFF
TRBD1	TRBV29-1	TRBJ2-7	-	TGCAGCGTTGACTTCGGGACAGGGGGTTTCGAGCAGTACTTC	CSVDFGTGGFEQYF
-	TRBV9	TRBJ1-2	-	TGTGCCAGCAGCGTTGGGGGCTTGTCTGGCTACACCTTC	CASSVGGLSGYTF
-	TRBV11-3	TRBJ2-3	once	TGTGCCAGCAGTCGAGTTAAGACGGATACGCAGTATTTT	CASSRVKTDTQYF
-	TRBV10-3	TRBJ2-1	-	TGTGCCAGCGCAGAGAGCTCCTACAATGAGCAGTTCTTC	CASAESSYNEQFF
TRBD2	TRBV14	TRBJ2-5	-	TGTGCCAGCAGCCAGGGTAGCGGGAGGTCGTGGGAGACCCAGTACTTC	CASSQGSGRSWETQYF
-	TRBV5-4	TRBJ2-7	-	TGTGCCAGCAGCTATCGGCAGGGGACCTCCTACGAGCAGTACTTC	CASSYRQGTSYEQYF
-	TRBV2	TRBJ2-7	-	TGTGCCAGCAGGGAAGGGGGATTC	CASREGGF
TRBD2	TRBV2	TRBJ2-1	-	TGTGCCAGCGGGGGCCCACCCGGGGGGACTAGCTTCCGGGGGGATGAGCAGTTCTTC	CASGGPPGGTSFRGDEQFF
-	TRBV12-3/TRBV12-4	TRBJ2-7	-	TGTGCCAGCAGTTTCGTTCAATACTACGAGCAGTACTTC	CASSFVQYYEQYF